Detailed here is one TCR beta chain. The data originate from a study of blood T cells in healthy people across ages. Combining a sample-barcoded 5' primer with a J-beta primer mix, a second PCR ran for 7 to 11 cycles. MiXCR, run by TCRdb on the 5' RACE reads, gives a single entry per CDR3 protein. The sample yields roughly 500,000 distinct CDR3 sequences, approximately 25% seen once. Deletions cut 8 bases from V and 3 bases from J, with 16 bases between. Germline lookup yields CDR1 LNHNV and CDR2 YYDKDF (reference sequence). This CDR3 has 14 residues. These same data were also listed under a study on T cells of mothers and their children.

The sample comprised blood. The V and J genes are TRBV15 and TRBJ2-5; maybe TRBD2 (5 bases). This TCR derives from a boy between 10 and 17 years old in good health. DNA for the CDR3: TGTGCCACCGCGTGGTTCGACGGGAAAGAGACCCAGTACTTC. Its translation is CATAWFDGKETQYF.